This record looks at one T cell receptor beta chain sequence and its context. The target of this receptor is not known. No quality values exist for individual bases; no much larger clone is one base distant. This record belongs to a study of early T cells in non-severe SARS-CoV-2 infection (dated by TCRdb to 2020 to 2023). About the full investigation: Because TCR sequencing was done on bulk RNA from unsorted whole blood, the alpha and beta chains could not be paired.

What the research found in general, with its limitations: VDJdb matching was skewed toward anti-spike CD8 responses and likely underestimated virus-specific expansions, missing private and CD4 specificities.

The library was prepared using 5' RACE. The reads were generated on a NextSeq 500. To correct for sequencing error and PCR bias, the TCR library protocol tagged individual cDNA molecules with unique molecular identifiers. TCR alpha and beta chains were both sequenced, and the abundances of alpha and beta sequences in each sample were closely correlated with each other. As for the authors' bioinformatics: V gene, J gene and CDR3 annotation of TCR sequences was performed with Decombinator V4. Expanded TCRs were defined as changing significantly between any two time points under a Poisson model with p below 0.0001. Abundances of TCRs were expressed as counts per million after normalisation to the total number of TCRs sequenced in each sample. TRAV1-2 paired with TRAJ12, TRAJ20 or TRAJ33 defined MAIT TCRs, while TRAV10 paired with TRAJ18 defined iNKT TCRs. VDJdb, accessed on 1 November 2021, was searched for TCRs annotated for CMV, EBV and SARS-CoV-2, and TCRs annotated for more than one antigen were excluded. TCRdb handled the public reads itself, with Q25 trimming in fastp and clone calling in MiXCR, and kept productive beta chains. Each CDR3 protein appears once, grouped with its most common genes and DNA. The V and J calls, along with clone size, are taken from TCRdb and not from the paper's own processing. The sample table shows about 100,000 distinct CDR3 sequences, and over 10% are seen once. Of the sample, approximately 2% falls within the top ten clones.

The study was a case-control design nested within a healthcare worker cohort in London, UK, with weekly nasopharyngeal swab PCR tests and blood sampling. Healthcare workers were recruited during the week of the UK lockdown, between 23 and 31 March 2020, and followed weekly for up to roughly 15 weeks. From a lookup of the germline V gene, CDR1 and CDR2 are MDHEN and SYDVKM. Reading from cysteine to phenylalanine, the CDR3 counts 17 amino acids. Solely the CDR3 DNA is kept, with 51 bases framed from the first base. Ends trimmed: V by 4 bases, J by 0 bases; bases unmatched to a gene: 6. The sequence joins TRBV28 to TRBJ1-5, with 10 bases matching TRBD1. Sequencing was carried out using whole blood. This receptor was obtained from an adult who was a healthcare worker with PCR-confirmed SARS-CoV-2 infection or an uninfected control (not recorded which). The sequenced DNA: TGTGCCAGCAGTTGGGACAGGGGCCGATATAGCAATCAGCCCCAGCATTTT. It encodes CASSWDRGRYSNQPQHF.